Shown below are 28 T cell receptor beta chains from a single sample sequenced in a study of shared clonotypes between healthy human individuals. Sequenced by immunoSEQ multiplex PCR; TCRdb stores in-frame clones only, minus some. The sample shows around 980,000 clones, around 78% of them seen only once. Material: memory CD4+ T cells from PBMCs. Subset indicated: CD45RA-negative fraction. Every receptor here comes from a man between 18 and 35 years old in good health. Some clones in this sample may be carry-over from other donors' samples.

This clone was found a few times. V gene TRBV30 combines with J gene TRBJ1-1; 7 bases line up with TRBD1. The CDR3 runs to 13 residues. Germline loops: CDR1 GTSNPN, CDR2 SVGIG (reference sequence). After removal of 5 bases from V and 1 base from J, the junction contained 4 bases not matched to a gene. The CDR3 DNA is TGTGCCTGGGCCGCAGGGGGGAACACTGAAGCTTTCTTT. Residues: CAWAAGGNTEAFF.

V gene TRBV5-1 combines with J gene TRBJ1-1, with D hard to call. The CDR3 spans 13 residues. Germline assignment: CDR1 SGHRS and CDR2 YFSETQ. V lost 4 bases and J lost 2, with 9 bases in between. This CDR3 is CASSAQTNTEAFF. CDR3 DNA: TGCGCCAGCAGCGCACAGACCAACACTGAAGCTTTCTTT. The variable domain in full, completed from reference TRBV5-1 and TRBJ1-1, reads KAGVTQTPRYLIKTRGQQVTLSCSPISGHRSVSWYQQTPGQGLQFLFEYFSETQRNKGNFPGRFSGRQFSNSRSEMNVSTLELGDSALYLCASSAQTNTEAFFGQGTRLTVV.

This clone has a single count. A read error likely explains this, since a far larger clone differs by one base. The identical CDR3 is also encoded by other nucleotide sequences in the sample. The rearrangement links TRBV25-1 to TRBJ1-2; 8 bases are shared with TRBD1. CDR1 and CDR2 (germline): MGHDK, SYGVNS. The CDR3 consists of 13 residues. Trimming cost V 6 bases and J 11 bases; bases outside gene matches: 11. The CDR3 nucleotides are TGTGCCAGCAGCCACAGGGGGACGGACGGTTACACCTTC. Translation gives CASSHRGTDGYTF.

The J gene is TRBJ1-2, the V gene TRBV19, with D possibly being TRBD1 (5 bases). The CDR3 extends over 12 amino acids. The V and J ends lost 3 bases and 8 bases respectively, with 10 bases between them. From germline, CDR1 is LNHDA and CDR2 SQIVND (reference sequence). The CDR3: CASSIQGGGYTF. In nucleotides, the CDR3 is TGTGCCAGTAGTATTCAGGGAGGCGGCTACACCTTC.

This clone appeared a single time. The identical CDR3 is also encoded by other nucleotide sequences in the sample. The chain links TRBV20-1 to TRBJ2-3; D not resolved. The CDR3 runs 11 residues. CDR1 is DFQATT and CDR2 is SNEGSKA in the germline V gene (reference sequence). Trimming removed 4 bases at V and 0 bases at J, with 2 bases between. CDR3 residues: CSATSTDTQYF. CDR3 sequence (DNA): TGCAGTGCTACTAGCACAGATACGCAGTATTTT.

The chain recombines TRBV30 with TRBJ1-1, with unresolved D. CDR1 and CDR2 (germline): GTSNPN, SVGIG (reference sequence). The CDR3 length is 15 residues. Trimming removed 0 bases from V and 0 bases from J, with 11 bases in between. The CDR3 loop reads CAWSVVGNMNTEAFF. CDR3 nucleotides: TGTGCCTGGAGTGTAGTCGGCAACATGAACACTGAAGCTTTCTTT.

The genes are TRBV10-3 and TRBJ2-7; 15 bases match TRBD2. CDR1 ENHRY and CDR2 SYGVKD come from the germline V gene. This CDR3 comprises 14 residues. Unmatched junction bases numbered 5, after V lost 10 bases and J lost 4 bases. As DNA, the CDR3 is TGTGCCACCTCGGGACTAGCGGGAGGTTACGAGCAGTACTTC. It translates to CATSGLAGGYEQYF.

Notes on this clone: The identical CDR3 is also encoded by other nucleotide sequences in the sample. V and J are TRBV28 and TRBJ1-5, with unresolved D. Germline CDR1 reads MDHEN; CDR2 reads SYDVKM. There are 13 residues in the CDR3. V gave up 7 bases and J gave up 4 bases, with 11 bases separating them. CDR3 loop: CASKGSSNQPQHF. In DNA, the CDR3 is TGTGCCAGCAAAGGCAGCTCTAATCAGCCCCAGCATTTT.

A few counts support this clone. This sequence joins TRBV5-1 and TRBJ1-4, with a tentative D call TRBD1 (5 bases). Germline lookup yields CDR1 SGHRS and CDR2 YFSETQ. With 6 bases removed from V and 6 bases from J, the gap between germline ends came to 12 bases. The CDR3 contains 13 residues. The CDR3 sequence: CASTPGDDEKLFF. As DNA, the CDR3 is TGCGCCAGCACCCCGGGGGACGATGAAAAACTGTTTTTT.

The rearrangement links TRBV18 to TRBJ2-5; a possible D gene is TRBD1 (5 bases). This CDR3 spans 16 amino acids. V was cut by 4 bases and J by 3 bases, with 18 bases left in between. The germline CDR1 and CDR2 sequences are KGHSH and LQKENI. The CDR3 reads CASSLYYGGAEETQYF. The DNA for the CDR3 is TGTGCCAGCTCACTGTATTACGGTGGGGCTGAAGAGACCCAGTACTTC.

J is TRBJ2-5 and V is TRBV10-3; D gene ambiguous. V shed 5 bases and J shed 3 bases, with 10 bases lying between them. CDR3 length: 13 residues. Germline lookup yields CDR1 ENHRY and CDR2 SYGVKD. In DNA, the CDR3 is TGTGCCATCAGTTTTAACAGAGAAGAGACCCAGTACTTC. It yields the protein CAISFNREETQYF.

The gene calls are TRBV5-1 and TRBJ2-1; 11 bases line up with TRBD2. V shed 4 bases, J shed 8 bases, and the junction held 8 bases outside the gene matches. CDR3 length equals 15 residues. Per the germline V gene, CDR1 is SGHRS and CDR2 is YFSETQ. The CDR3 is CASSLLAGGRDEQFF. DNA of the CDR3: TGCGCCAGCAGCCTATTAGCGGGAGGGAGGGATGAGCAGTTCTTC. Full variable domain (outside the CDR3, taken from reference TRBV5-1 and TRBJ2-1): KAGVTQTPRYLIKTRGQQVTLSCSPISGHRSVSWYQQTPGQGLQFLFEYFSETQRNKGNFPGRFSGRQFSNSRSEMNVSTLELGDSALYLCASSLLAGGRDEQFFGPGTRLTVL.

Remarks on this clone: The identical CDR3 is also encoded by other nucleotide sequences in the sample. The CDR3, as DNA: TGTGCCAGCAGTTTAAAAGGGGAGACCCAGTACTTC. It encodes CASSLKGETQYF. The chain employs TRBV27 and TRBJ2-5; the D is unclear. The length of the CDR3 is 12 residues. Germline V CDR1 and CDR2: MNHEY, SMNVEV (reference sequence). With 2 bases removed from V and 5 bases from J, the gap between germline ends came to 6 bases.

The chain carries TRBV5-5 and TRBJ1-2; D is undetermined. CDR1 SGHKS and CDR2 YYEKEE come from the germline V gene (reference sequence). The CDR3 covers 15 residues. V lost 2 bases, J lost 4 bases, and 15 bases lay in between. CDR3 protein: CASSFLPGSGYGYTF. The CDR3 bases are TGTGCCAGCAGCTTTCTCCCGGGGTCGGGCTATGGCTACACCTTC. Drawing the rest from reference TRBV5-5 and TRBJ1-2, the complete variable domain is DAGVTQSPTHLIKTRGQQVTLRCSPISGHKSVSWYQQVLGQGPQFIFQYYEKEERGRGNFPDRFSARQFPNYSSELNVNALLLGDSALYLCASSFLPGSGYGYTFGSGTRLTVV.

The rearrangement links TRBV15 to TRBJ1-1, with D hard to call. Germline V lookup: CDR1 LNHNV, CDR2 YYDKDF (reference sequence). Trimming stripped 1 base from V and 1 base from J, with 13 bases between. This CDR3 is built from 16 residues. The CDR3 reads CATSRGRRAPNTEAFF. The CDR3 nucleotides read TGTGCCACCAGCAGAGGACGCCGGGCCCCGAACACTGAAGCTTTCTTT.

The chain uses TRBV7-3 and TRBJ2-3, with D hard to call. There are 15 residues in the CDR3. CDR1 and CDR2 from the germline V gene are SGHTA and FQGTGA. V lost 4 bases and J 4 bases, leaving 15 bases between the germline ends. The CDR3 spells CASSSGPSSADTQYF. The CDR3 DNA sequence: TGTGCCAGCAGCTCAGGTCCCTCATCGGCAGATACGCAGTATTTT.

This clone was seen just once. V usage is TRBV2 and J usage is TRBJ1-5; 7 nucleotides match TRBD1. V dropped 6 bases and J dropped 6; count of bases not matched to a gene: 8. The CDR3 extends over 14 amino acids. CDR1 and CDR2 from the germline V gene are SNHLY and FYNNEI. The CDR3: CASRGGAIVQPQHF. CDR3 DNA sequence: TGTGCCAGCAGAGGGGGCGCGATTGTTCAGCCCCAGCATTTT. Drawing the rest from reference TRBV2 and TRBJ1-5, the complete variable domain is EPEVTQTPSHQVTQMGQEVILRCVPISNHLYFYWYRQILGQKVEFLVSFYNNEISEKSEIFDDQFSVERPDGSNFTLKIRSTKLEDSAMYFCASRGGAIVQPQHFGDGTRLSIL.

This chain links TRBV7-2 with TRBJ2-7; possibly TRBD1 or TRBD2 for D (5 bases each). Trimming left V 1 base short and J 5 bases short, with 9 bases between. The CDR3 covers 13 residues. Germline loops: CDR1 SGHTA, CDR2 FQGNSA. CDR3 bases: TGTGCCAGCAGCTTAGGGGGACGGAACGAGCAGTACTTC. Amino acid sequence: CASSLGGRNEQYF.

The rearrangement joins TRBV11-2 to TRBJ1-1; D is uncertain. Germline lookup yields CDR1 SGHAT and CDR2 FQNNGV. Trimming cost V 3 bases and J 6 bases, with 14 bases left between them. The CDR3 runs 14 residues. The CDR3 bases are TGTGCCAGCAGCTTGTCTGCACAGAGCCCTGAAGCTTTCTTT. Amino acids: CASSLSAQSPEAFF.

The chain recombines TRBV11-2 with TRBJ1-1; no definite D call. Germline V lookup: CDR1 SGHAT, CDR2 FQNNGV. The CDR3 has 14 amino acids. Trimming left V 2 bases short and J 4 bases short, with 11 bases between. The CDR3 DNA sequence: TGTGCCAGCAGCTTACTGCCAGGAGGCACTGAAGCTTTCTTT. It translates to CASSLLPGGTEAFF.

The chain couples TRBV1 to TRBJ2-1; TRBD2 is taken as the D call from the table, unchecked against the DNA. TRBV1 corresponds to a pseudogene. This CDR3 has 16 amino acids. CDR3 protein: CTSSPQNERERNEQFF. The CDR3, as DNA: TGCACCAGCAGCCCTCAGAACGAGCGGGAACGCAATGAGCAGTTCTTC.

A word on this clone: A much bigger clone sits one base away, suggesting this may be a read error. The chain uses TRBV6-5 and TRBJ2-7; D is possibly TRBD1 (6 bases). CDR1 and CDR2 (germline): MNHEY, SVGAGI. CDR3 length: 12 residues. V gave up 4 bases and J gave up 3 bases, with 7 bases separating them. The CDR3 DNA follows: TGTGCCAGCAGTTCGGACAGCTACGAGCAGTACTTC. It specifies CASSSDSYEQYF.

The chain joins TRBV2 to TRBJ1-5; possible D gene TRBD1, 6 bases. The CDR3 length is 17 residues. The germline V gene encodes CDR1 SNHLY and CDR2 FYNNEI. The ends were cut back, 7 bases at V and 0 bases at J, with 19 bases in the middle. The CDR3: CASTSQGGAYSNQPQHF. In DNA, the CDR3 is TGTGCCAGCACCTCCCAAGGGGGGGCATATAGCAATCAGCCCCAGCATTTT.

The chain recombines TRBV11-3 with TRBJ2-1; D assignment may be TRBD1 or TRBD2 (6 bases each). The CDR3 covers 15 residues. Germline assignment: CDR1 SGHNT and CDR2 YENEEA. Trimming shortened V by 5 bases and J by 7 bases, and 18 bases separated the two germline ends. CDR3 nucleotides: TGTGCCAGCAGCCCAGGGACAATCCGGGGGAATGAGCAGTTCTTC. Residues: CASSPGTIRGNEQFF.

The chain couples TRBV30 to TRBJ2-7; 13 bases fit TRBD2. Germline-derived CDR1 and CDR2 are GTSNPN and SVGIG (reference sequence). J gave up 9 bases and V 1 base, and 9 bases lay outside the gene matches. CDR3 length equals 15 residues. CDR3 bases: TGTGCCTGGAGTGGAGGACTAGCGGGAGCCTCTCCGCAGTACTTC. Its translation is CAWSGGLAGASPQYF.

The V call is TRBV30, the J call TRBJ2-5; TRBD2 matches 8 bases. The V gene's germline CDR1 is GTSNPN and CDR2 SVGIG (reference sequence). This CDR3 region has 15 residues. V gave up 2 bases and J gave up 5 bases; unmatched junction bases: 10. The CDR3: CAWSSSGRRVETQYF. CDR3 nucleotides: TGTGCCTGGAGTTCTAGCGGGCGGAGGGTGGAGACCCAGTACTTC.

This clone was observed many times. V usage is TRBV30 and J usage is TRBJ1-6; weak D call: TRBD1 (6 bases). The CDR3 runs 15 residues. V lost 2 bases and J 2 bases, leaving 10 bases between the germline ends. Germline values: CDR1 GTSNPN, CDR2 SVGIG (reference sequence). The CDR3 protein is CAWSMGAAYNSPLHF. CDR3 nucleotides: TGTGCCTGGAGTATGGGGGCAGCCTATAATTCACCCCTCCACTTT.

The chain joins TRBV7-6 to TRBJ2-6; 8 nucleotides line up with TRBD1. Trimming removed 0 bases from V and 2 bases from J; junction bases left unmatched: 15. CDR1 is SGHVS, CDR2 FNYEAQ, per germline. This CDR3 contains 21 residues. The CDR3 sequence: CASSLAHRPGTGKAGANVLTF. CDR3 nucleotide sequence: TGTGCCAGCAGCTTAGCGCACCGTCCCGGGACAGGAAAGGCTGGGGCCAACGTCCTGACTTTC.